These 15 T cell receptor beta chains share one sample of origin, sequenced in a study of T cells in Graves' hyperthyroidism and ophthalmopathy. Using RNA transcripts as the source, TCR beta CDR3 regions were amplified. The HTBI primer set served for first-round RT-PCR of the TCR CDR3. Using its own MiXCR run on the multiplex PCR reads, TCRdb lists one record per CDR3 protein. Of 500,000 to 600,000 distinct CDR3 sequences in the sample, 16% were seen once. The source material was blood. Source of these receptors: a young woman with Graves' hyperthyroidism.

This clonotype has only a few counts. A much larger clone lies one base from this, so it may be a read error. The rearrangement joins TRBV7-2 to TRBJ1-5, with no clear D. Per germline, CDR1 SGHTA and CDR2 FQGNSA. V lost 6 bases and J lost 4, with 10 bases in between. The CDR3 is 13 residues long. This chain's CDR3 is CASSEWDNQPQHF. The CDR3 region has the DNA TGTGCCAGCAGTGAATGGGATAATCAGCCCCAGCATTTT.

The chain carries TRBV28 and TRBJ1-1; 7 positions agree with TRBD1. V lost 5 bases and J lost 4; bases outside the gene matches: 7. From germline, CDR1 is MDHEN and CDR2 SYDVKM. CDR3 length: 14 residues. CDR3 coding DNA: TGTGCCAGCAGTGCCCCAGGGGGAATCACTGAAGCTTTCTTT. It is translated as CASSAPGGITEAFF.

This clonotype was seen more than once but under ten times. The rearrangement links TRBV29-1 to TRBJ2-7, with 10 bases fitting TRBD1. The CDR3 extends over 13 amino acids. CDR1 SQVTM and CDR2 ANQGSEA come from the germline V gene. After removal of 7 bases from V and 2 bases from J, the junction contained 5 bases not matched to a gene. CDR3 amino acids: CSASGQGTYEQYF. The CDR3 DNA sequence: TGCAGCGCCTCGGGACAGGGGACCTACGAGCAGTACTTC.

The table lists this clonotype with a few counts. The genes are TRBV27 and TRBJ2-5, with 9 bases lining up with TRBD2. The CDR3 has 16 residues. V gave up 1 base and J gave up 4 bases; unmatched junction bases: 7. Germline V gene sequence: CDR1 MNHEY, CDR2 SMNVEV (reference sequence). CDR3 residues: CASSLLAGGVSETQYF. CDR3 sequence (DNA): TGTGCCAGCAGTTTATTGGCGGGAGGGGTATCAGAGACCCAGTACTTC.

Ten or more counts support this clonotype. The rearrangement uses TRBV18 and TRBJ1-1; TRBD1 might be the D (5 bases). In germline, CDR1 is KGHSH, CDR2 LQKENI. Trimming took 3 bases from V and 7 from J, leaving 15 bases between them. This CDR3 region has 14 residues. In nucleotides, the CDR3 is TGTGCCAGCTCACCCCCACTTCTGGGGGTTGAAGCTTTCTTT. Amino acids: CASSPPLLGVEAFF.

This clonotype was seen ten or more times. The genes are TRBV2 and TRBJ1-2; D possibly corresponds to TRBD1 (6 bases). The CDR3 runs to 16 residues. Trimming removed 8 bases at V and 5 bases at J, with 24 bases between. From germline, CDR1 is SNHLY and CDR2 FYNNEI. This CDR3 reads CASFGSSYRDPYGYTF. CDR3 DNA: TGTGCCAGCTTCGGGAGTTCCTACAGGGACCCGTATGGCTACACCTTC.

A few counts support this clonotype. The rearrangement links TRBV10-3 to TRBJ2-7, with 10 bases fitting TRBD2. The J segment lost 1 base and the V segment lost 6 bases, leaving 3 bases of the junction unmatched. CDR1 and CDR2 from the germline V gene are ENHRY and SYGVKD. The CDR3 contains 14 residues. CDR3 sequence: CAISWTSGSYEQYF. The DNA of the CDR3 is TGTGCCATCAGCTGGACTAGCGGATCCTACGAGCAGTACTTC.

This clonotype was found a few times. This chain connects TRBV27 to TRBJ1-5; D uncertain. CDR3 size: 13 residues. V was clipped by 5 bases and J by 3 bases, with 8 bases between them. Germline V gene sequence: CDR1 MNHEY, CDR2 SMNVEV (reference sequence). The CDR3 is CASSLWINQPQHF. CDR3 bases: TGTGCCAGCAGTCTATGGATCAATCAGCCCCAGCATTTT.

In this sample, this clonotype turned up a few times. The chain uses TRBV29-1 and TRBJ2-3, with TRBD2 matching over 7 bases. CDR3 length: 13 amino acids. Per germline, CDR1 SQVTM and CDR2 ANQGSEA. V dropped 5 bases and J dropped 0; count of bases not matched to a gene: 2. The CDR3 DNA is TGCAGCGTTAGCGGGGACAGCACAGATACGCAGTATTTT. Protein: CSVSGDSTDTQYF.

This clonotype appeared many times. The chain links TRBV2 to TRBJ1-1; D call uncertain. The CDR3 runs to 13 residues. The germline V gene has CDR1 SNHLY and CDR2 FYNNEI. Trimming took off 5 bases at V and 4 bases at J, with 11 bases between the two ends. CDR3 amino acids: CASSLNTPTEAFF. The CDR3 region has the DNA TGTGCCAGCAGTCTGAACACCCCCACTGAAGCTTTCTTT.

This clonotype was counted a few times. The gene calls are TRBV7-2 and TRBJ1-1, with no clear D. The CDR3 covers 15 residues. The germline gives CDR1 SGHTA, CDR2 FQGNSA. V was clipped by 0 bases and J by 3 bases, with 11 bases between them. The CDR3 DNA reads TGTGCCAGCAGCTTAGCCTCCGGAAGGGACACTGAAGCTTTCTTT. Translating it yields CASSLASGRDTEAFF.

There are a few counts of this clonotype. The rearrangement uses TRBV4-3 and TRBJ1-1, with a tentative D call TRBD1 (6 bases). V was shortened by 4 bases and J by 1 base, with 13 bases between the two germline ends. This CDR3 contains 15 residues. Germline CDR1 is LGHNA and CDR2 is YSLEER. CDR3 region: CASSRQQGGNTEAFF. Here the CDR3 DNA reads TGCGCCAGCAGCCGACAACAGGGCGGGAACACTGAAGCTTTCTTT.

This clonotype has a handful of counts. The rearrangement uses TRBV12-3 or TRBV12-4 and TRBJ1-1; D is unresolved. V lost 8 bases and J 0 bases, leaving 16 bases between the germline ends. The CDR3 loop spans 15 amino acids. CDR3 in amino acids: CASSKRGGMNTEAFF. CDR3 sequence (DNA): TGTGCCAGCTCAAAACGGGGTGGGATGAACACTGAAGCTTTCTTT.

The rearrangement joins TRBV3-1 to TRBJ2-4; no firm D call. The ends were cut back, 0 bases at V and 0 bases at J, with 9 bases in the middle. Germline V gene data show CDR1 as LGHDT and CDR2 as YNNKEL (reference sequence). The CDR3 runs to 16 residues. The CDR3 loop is CASSQDIGLAKNIQYF. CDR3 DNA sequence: TGTGCCAGCAGCCAAGACATAGGTCTAGCCAAAAACATTCAGTACTTC.

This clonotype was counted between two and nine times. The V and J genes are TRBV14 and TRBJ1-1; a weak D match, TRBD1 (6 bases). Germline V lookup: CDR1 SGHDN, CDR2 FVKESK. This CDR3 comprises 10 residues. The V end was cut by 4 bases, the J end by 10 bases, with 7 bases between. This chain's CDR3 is CASSPRGAFF. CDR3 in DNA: TGTGCCAGCAGCCCCAGGGGAGCTTTCTTT.